The 28 T cell receptor beta chains given below trace back to one sample, sequenced in a study of beta chain features in type 1 diabetes. Findings and caveats of the study: In every one of the four CD4+ subsets, TCRB CDR3s were moderately but significantly shorter in Type 1 diabetes patients.

The antigens for these receptors are not known. The sequenced template was cDNA made from the entire isolated RNA. Assay used: immunoSEQ multiplex PCR; TCRdb lists only in-frame clones, some missing. The repertoire holds some 63,000 clones, with roughly 49% as singletons. The material sequenced was central memory CD4+ T cells from blood. Source of these receptors: a man aged 25 to 40 with type 1 diabetes.

This chain joins TRBV7-2 and TRBJ2-3; D unclear. The CDR3 length is 14 residues. Germline values: CDR1 SGHTA, CDR2 FQGNSA. V was clipped by 2 bases and J by 0 bases, with 6 bases between them. CDR3 loop: CASSLMSSTDTQYF. The CDR3 DNA is TGTGCCAGCAGCTTAATGTCTAGCACAGATACGCAGTATTTT.

The chain combines TRBV10-3 with TRBJ2-3; 9 bases are shared with TRBD2. CDR1 and CDR2 from the germline V gene are ENHRY and SYGVKD. The junction had 5 bases not matched to a gene; V was cut back by 2 bases and J by 2 bases. This CDR3 is built from 16 residues. The CDR3 spells CAISERVAGDTDTQYF. The CDR3, as DNA: TGTGCCATCAGTGAGCGGGTAGCGGGAGACACAGATACGCAGTATTTT.

This clone turned up a few times. The chain uses TRBV11-2 and TRBJ2-7; D may be TRBD2 (5 bases). Germline V gene lookup returns CDR1 SGHAT and CDR2 FQNNGV. V was shortened by 5 bases and J by 6 bases, with 14 bases between the two germline ends. The CDR3 is made up of 13 amino acids. The CDR3 sequence is CASSPRTFGEQYF. CDR3 DNA: TGTGCCAGCAGCCCTCGGACTTTCGGCGAGCAGTACTTC.

The chain couples TRBV15 to TRBJ2-3; D is uncertain. This CDR3 has 12 residues. CDR1 LNHNV and CDR2 YYDKDF come from the germline V gene (reference sequence). Trimming left V 6 bases short and J 4 bases short, with 8 bases between. CDR3 in amino acids: CATRLSADTQYF. Here the CDR3 DNA reads TGTGCCACCAGGTTGTCCGCAGATACGCAGTATTTT.

The chain is built from TRBV7-2 and TRBJ1-5; the D gene is possibly TRBD1 (5 bases). CDR3 length: 16 residues. The ends were cut back, 5 bases at V and 2 bases at J, with 16 bases in the middle. Germline V CDR1 and CDR2: SGHTA, FQGNSA. The CDR3, as DNA: TGTGCCAGCAGCCCGACGGCGGGGGGGGGCAATCAGCCCCAGCATTTT. Amino acid sequence: CASSPTAGGGNQPQHF.

This clone was seen a handful of times. The rearrangement links TRBV5-1 to TRBJ2-7, with 7 bases fitting TRBD2. V was clipped by 0 bases and J by 2 bases; unmatched bases: 5. The CDR3 is 15 amino acids. In germline, CDR1 is SGHRS, CDR2 YFSETQ. For the CDR3, the DNA is TGCGCCAGCAGCTTGGCCGGGGGGATTGCCTACGAGCAGTACTTC. Translation gives CASSLAGGIAYEQYF. The variable domain in full, completed from reference TRBV5-1 and TRBJ2-7, reads KAGVTQTPRYLIKTRGQQVTLSCSPISGHRSVSWYQQTPGQGLQFLFEYFSETQRNKGNFPGRFSGRQFSNSRSEMNVSTLELGDSALYLCASSLAGGIAYEQYFGPGTRLTVT.

The V call is TRBV9, the J call TRBJ1-6, with D possibly being TRBD1 (5 bases). The CDR3 runs to 16 residues. Trimming removed 0 bases from V and 6 bases from J, with 13 bases in between. CDR1 is SGDLS, CDR2 YYNGEE, per germline. The CDR3: CASSVEGSRRNSPLHF. The CDR3, as DNA: TGTGCCAGCAGCGTAGAGGGGTCTCGTCGTAATTCACCCCTCCACTTT.

This chain connects TRBV4-2 to TRBJ1-5, with 10 bases that match TRBD1. The germline V gene has CDR1 LGHNA and CDR2 YNFKEQ. CDR3 length: 17 amino acids. After removal of 0 bases from V and 4 bases from J, the junction contained 6 bases not matched to a gene. CDR3 DNA sequence: TGTGCCAGCAGCCAAGAGGACAGGGGGAGGGCTAATCAGCCCCAGCATTTT. Translated: CASSQEDRGRANQPQHF.

V is TRBV30 and J is TRBJ2-1; 7 nucleotides line up with TRBD2. The V segment lost 0 bases and the J segment 6 bases; nucleotides outside the gene matches: 8. The length of the CDR3 is 15 residues. The germline V gene encodes CDR1 GTSNPN and CDR2 SVGIG (reference sequence). The DNA of the CDR3 is TGTGCCTGGAGTGTAAGTTCTGGGAGGGCCAATGAGCAGTTCTTC. Translating it yields CAWSVSSGRANEQFF.

A note on this clone: Other DNA sequences of this sample code for an identical CDR3. The gene calls are TRBV6-6 and TRBJ1-5; D remains unclear. CDR3 length: 13 amino acids. Trimming cost V 5 bases and J 3 bases, with 8 bases left between them. CDR1 is MNHNY, CDR2 SVGAGI, per germline (reference sequence). In DNA form, the CDR3 reads TGTGCCAGCAGTGGGCAGTCCAATCAGCCCCAGCATTTT. Translating gives CASSGQSNQPQHF.

This CDR3 reads CASSEEGNYGYTF. The CDR3 DNA reads as TGTGCCAGCAGTGAAGAGGGAAACTATGGCTACACCTTC. The chain combines TRBV25-1 with TRBJ1-2; D ambiguous. This CDR3 has 13 residues. CDR1 and CDR2 (germline): MGHDK, SYGVNS. Trimming left V 2 bases short and J 2 bases short, with 6 bases between.

In this sample, this clone turned up a few times. The chain combines TRBV6-1 with TRBJ1-5, with D perhaps matching TRBD1 (6 bases). This CDR3 is built from 13 residues. The germline V gene encodes CDR1 MNHNS and CDR2 SASEGT. V dropped 6 bases and J dropped 4 bases, with 10 bases sitting between them. The CDR3 coding sequence is TGTGCCAGCAGGGAGACAGGTAATCAGCCCCAGCATTTT. Translating it yields CASRETGNQPQHF.

The chain couples TRBV11-3 to TRBJ2-1, with TRBD2 as a possible D gene (7 bases). The CDR3 covers 15 residues. With 4 bases removed from V and 12 bases from J, the gap between germline ends came to 22 bases. From germline, CDR1 is SGHNT and CDR2 YENEEA. CDR3 in DNA: TGTGCCAGCAGCTCCATGGGGGGGATGGGACAAGGGCAGTTCTTC. Its translation is CASSSMGGMGQGQFF.

DNA of the CDR3: TGTGCCAGCAGCGGGGGCGGGGGACTAGCGGGGGTAGGGCAGTTCTTC. Protein sequence: CASSGGGGLAGVGQFF. The rearrangement joins TRBV7-8 to TRBJ2-1; 14 bases line up with TRBD2. Germline-derived CDR1 and CDR2 are SGHVS and FQNEAQ. The CDR3 has 16 amino acids. The junction had 12 bases not matched to a gene; V was cut back by 5 bases and J by 12 bases.

This clone was observed a handful of times. This chain uses TRBV11-3 with TRBJ2-2; tentatively, D is TRBD2 (6 bases). Germline V gene sequence: CDR1 SGHNT, CDR2 YENEEA. Trimming shortened V by 4 bases and J by 5 bases, and 14 bases separated the two germline ends. CDR3 length: 15 residues. The CDR3 nucleotides are TGTGCCAGCAGCTACCGAGTGGCGGGGACCGGGGAGCTGTTTTTT. Its protein product is CASSYRVAGTGELFF.

In this sample, this clone turned up a few times. The CDR3 nucleotides read TGCAGCGTTGCCACAGGTACCAATCAGCCCCAGCATTTT. Encoded protein: CSVATGTNQPQHF. The chain combines TRBV29-1 with TRBJ1-5; maybe TRBD1 (5 bases). The germline gives CDR1 SQVTM, CDR2 ANQGSEA. Trimming left V 4 bases short and J 3 bases short, with 10 bases between. The length of the CDR3 is 13 residues.

The chain carries TRBV6-5 and TRBJ1-1, with D perhaps matching TRBD1 (6 bases). Germline V gives CDR1 MNHEY, CDR2 SVGAGI. There are 15 residues in the CDR3. V was trimmed by 2 bases and J by 0 bases, leaving 10 bases between them. CDR3 loop: CASSYTGTLNTEAFF. The CDR3, as DNA: TGTGCCAGCAGTTACACCGGGACACTGAACACTGAAGCTTTCTTT.

CDR3 amino acids: CASSQQSGQPQHF. CDR3 coding DNA: TGTGCCAGCAGCCAACAGAGCGGCCAGCCCCAGCATTTT. The chain is built from TRBV7-2 and TRBJ1-5; D not resolved. Germline V gene sequence: CDR1 SGHTA, CDR2 FQGNSA. V gave up 5 bases and J gave up 7 bases, with 12 bases separating them. CDR3 length equals 13 residues.

This chain uses TRBV11-1 with TRBJ1-1; D gene uncertain. CDR1 and CDR2 from the germline V gene are SGHAT and FQDESV (reference sequence). CDR3 length: 13 residues. The V end lost 3 bases, the J end lost 3 bases, and 8 bases lay between the germline ends. The CDR3 sequence: CASSLRKDTEAFF. For the CDR3, the DNA is TGTGCCAGCAGCTTGCGGAAGGACACTGAAGCTTTCTTT.

The chain uses TRBV5-1 and TRBJ1-1; a possible D gene is TRBD1 (6 bases). Germline assignment: CDR1 SGHRS and CDR2 YFSETQ. The V and J ends lost 4 bases and 7 bases respectively, with 20 bases between them. This CDR3 has 15 amino acids. In DNA, the CDR3 is TGCGCCAGCAGCATGCGGGGGGCCGGTTTCAGTGAAGCTTTCTTT. The encoded protein is CASSMRGAGFSEAFF. Combining the CDR3 with reference TRBV5-1 and TRBJ1-1 gives the whole variable domain KAGVTQTPRYLIKTRGQQVTLSCSPISGHRSVSWYQQTPGQGLQFLFEYFSETQRNKGNFPGRFSGRQFSNSRSEMNVSTLELGDSALYLCASSMRGAGFSEAFFGQGTRLTVV.

This chain uses TRBV5-1 with TRBJ2-7; 13 bases map to TRBD2. Losses at the gene ends were 3 bases for V and 3 bases for J; bases not matched to a gene: 3. Germline values: CDR1 SGHRS, CDR2 YFSETQ. The CDR3 is 15 residues long. The CDR3 reads CASSSGLAGDYEQYF. The CDR3 DNA follows: TGCGCCAGCAGCTCCGGACTAGCGGGAGACTACGAGCAGTACTTC.

The chain uses TRBV11-2 and TRBJ2-3; TRBD2 matches at 10 bases. V trimming: 2 bases; J trimming: 4 bases; junction bases outside the gene matches: 15. There are 19 residues in the CDR3. CDR1 and CDR2 (germline): SGHAT, FQNNGV. The chain's CDR3 is CASSLISRTSGVEPDTQYF. CDR3 nucleotide sequence: TGTGCCAGCAGCTTAATATCCCGGACTAGCGGAGTTGAACCAGATACGCAGTATTTT.

The CDR3 reads CASSPGQSNTGELFF. The DNA for the CDR3 is TGTGCCAGCAGCCCCGGACAGTCGAACACCGGGGAGCTGTTTTTT. The rearrangement uses TRBV6-1 and TRBJ2-2; the D gene is possibly TRBD1 (6 bases). V lost 6 bases, J lost 0 bases, and 11 bases lay in between. This CDR3 has 15 residues. CDR1 MNHNS and CDR2 SASEGT come from the germline V gene.

The chain couples TRBV7-2 to TRBJ1-5, with D tentatively TRBD1 (6 bases). CDR3 size: 14 residues. The germline CDR1 and CDR2 sequences are SGHTA and FQGNSA. V lost 1 base, J lost 6 bases, and 10 bases lay in between. The chain's CDR3 is CASSLGEQGQPQHF. Written as DNA, the CDR3 is TGTGCCAGCAGCTTAGGGGAACAGGGTCAGCCCCAGCATTTT.

This clone showed up just a few times. Other DNA variants within this sample encode the same CDR3. V is TRBV7-9 and J is TRBJ2-7; 8 bases line up with TRBD2. Germline CDR1 is SEHNR and CDR2 is FQNEAQ (reference sequence). The CDR3 spans 15 residues. The V segment lost 1 base and the J segment 3 bases; nucleotides outside the gene matches: 5. CDR3: CASSLGSSGSYEQYF. CDR3 nucleotide sequence: TGTGCCAGCAGCTTAGGGTCCAGCGGGAGCTACGAGCAGTACTTC.

This clone was observed a handful of times. The chain has TRBV18 and TRBJ2-1; D perhaps matches TRBD2 (5 bases). The CDR3 has 14 amino acids. Germline V lookup: CDR1 KGHSH, CDR2 LQKENI. V dropped 2 bases and J dropped 6 bases, with 11 bases sitting between them. This CDR3 reads CASSPGLPPNEQFF. Here the CDR3 DNA reads TGTGCCAGCTCACCAGGACTTCCCCCCAATGAGCAGTTCTTC.

This clone was seen a few times. The V call is TRBV10-3, the J call TRBJ2-2; D may be TRBD2 (6 bases). With 8 bases removed from V and 0 bases from J, the gap between germline ends came to 10 bases. There are 14 residues in the CDR3. CDR1 is ENHRY, CDR2 SYGVKD, per germline. The CDR3 loop reads CAIQEGANTGELFF. CDR3 bases: TGTGCCATCCAGGAGGGAGCGAACACCGGGGAGCTGTTTTTT.

This clone showed up just once. J is TRBJ1-5 and V is TRBV6-1, with 7 positions matching TRBD1. The ends lost 4 bases at V and 4 bases at J; junction bases unmatched: 1. CDR1 is MNHNS, CDR2 SASEGT, per germline. CDR3 size: 13 residues. The DNA for the CDR3 is TGTGCCAGCAGTGGGGACAGAAATCAGCCCCAGCATTTT. Its translation: CASSGDRNQPQHF.